One sample yielded the 2 T cell receptor beta chains listed below, sequenced in a study of T cell responses to AZD1222 COVID-19 vaccine. Generated by immunoSEQ multiplex PCR, the TCRdb table keeps only in-frame clones and is missing some. The data show 54,000 or so clones, around 80% seen once. Sequencing used peripheral blood, obtained 28 days after the second AZD1222 dose. These receptors came from an adult who received the AZD1222 COVID-19 vaccine.

CDR3 coding DNA: TGTGCCAGCAGCTTAGGACCTACAGGGAACTATGGCTACACCTTC. This codes for CASSLGPTGNYGYTF. This chain uses TRBV7-9 with TRBJ1-2; D perhaps matches TRBD1 (6 bases). Germline assignment: CDR1 SEHNR and CDR2 FQNEAQ (reference sequence). V was shortened by 1 base and J by 2 bases, with 11 bases between the two germline ends. The CDR3 totals 15 residues.

The chain links TRBV7-9 to TRBJ1-4; the match to TRBD1 covers 7 bases. Germline V gene data show CDR1 as SEHNR and CDR2 as FQNEAQ (reference sequence). Trimming took 5 bases from V and 8 from J; bases not matched to a gene: 5. The CDR3 loop spans 13 amino acids. The CDR3 DNA reads TGTGCCAGCAGCAGGGGGCTTGGCGAAAAACTGTTTTTT. Protein sequence: CASSRGLGEKLFF.